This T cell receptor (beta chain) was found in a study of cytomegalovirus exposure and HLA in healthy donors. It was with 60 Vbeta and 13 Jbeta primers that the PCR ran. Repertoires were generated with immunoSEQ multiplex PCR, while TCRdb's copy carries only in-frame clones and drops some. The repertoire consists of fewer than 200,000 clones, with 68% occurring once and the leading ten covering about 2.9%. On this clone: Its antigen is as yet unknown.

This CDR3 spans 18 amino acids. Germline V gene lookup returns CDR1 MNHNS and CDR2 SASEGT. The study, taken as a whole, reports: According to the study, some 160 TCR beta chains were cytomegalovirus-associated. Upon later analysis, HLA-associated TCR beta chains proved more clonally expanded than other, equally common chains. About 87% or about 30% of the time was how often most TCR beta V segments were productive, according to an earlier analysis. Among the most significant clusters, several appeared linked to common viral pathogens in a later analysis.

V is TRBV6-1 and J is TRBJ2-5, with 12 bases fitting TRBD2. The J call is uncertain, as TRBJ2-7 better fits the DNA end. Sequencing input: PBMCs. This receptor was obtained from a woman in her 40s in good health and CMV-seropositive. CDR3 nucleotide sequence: TGTGCCAGCAGTGTCCCGACTAGCGGGAGCACCTACTCCTACGAGCAGTACTTC. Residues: CASSVPTSGSTYSYEQYF.